These 22 T cell receptor beta chains were all obtained from the same sample, sequenced in a study of shared clonotypes between healthy human individuals. Using immunoSEQ multiplex PCR, the repertoire was profiled, and TCRdb retains in-frame clones only, with some absent. In the table there are about half a million clones, almost 80% of which are singletons. The material sequenced was PBMCs. Every receptor here comes from a woman aged 40 to 55 in good health. Some clones in this sample may be carry-over from other donors' samples.

The gene calls are TRBV2 and TRBJ2-5; D is undetermined. This CDR3 is 13 amino acids long. With 6 bases removed from V and 3 bases from J, the gap between germline ends came to 11 bases. CDR1 and CDR2 from the germline V gene are SNHLY and FYNNEI. Here the CDR3 reads CASSADWEETQYF. As DNA, the CDR3 is TGTGCCAGCAGCGCCGACTGGGAAGAGACCCAGTACTTC.

The chain combines TRBV2 with TRBJ2-7; D gene unclear. With 6 bases removed from V and 3 bases from J, the gap between germline ends came to 9 bases. The CDR3 consists of 12 residues. Germline V gives CDR1 SNHLY, CDR2 FYNNEI. In DNA, the CDR3 is TGTGCCAGCAGCCGTAAGGGCTACGAGCAGTACTTC. It encodes CASSRKGYEQYF.

This chain uses TRBV6-1 with TRBJ2-1; 7 nucleotides agree with TRBD2. This CDR3 spans 11 amino acids. Germline lookup yields CDR1 MNHNS and CDR2 SASEGT. With 2 bases clipped from V and 15 bases from J, the junction kept 4 bases outside the gene matches. The DNA of the CDR3 is TGTGCCAGCAGTGAAACTAGCGTTTCGTTCTTC. Translation gives CASSETSVSFF.

This clone was observed a single time. The chain links TRBV5-4 to TRBJ2-1, with D possibly matching TRBD2 (5 bases). Germline CDR1 is SGHNT and CDR2 is YYREEE (reference sequence). Trimming took 0 bases from V and 6 from J, leaving 22 bases between them. This CDR3 comprises 18 residues. CDR3 protein: CASSLGGPNSVLANEQFF. As DNA, the CDR3 is TGTGCCAGCAGCTTGGGTGGTCCGAATTCGGTGCTAGCCAATGAGCAGTTCTTC.

The V gene is TRBV7-9, the J gene TRBJ1-4, with no clear D. Per germline, CDR1 SEHNR and CDR2 FQNEAQ (reference sequence). V gave up 5 bases and J gave up 3 bases, with 10 bases separating them. The CDR3 runs 14 residues. The CDR3 sequence is CASSPKGPNEKLFF. The CDR3 bases are TGTGCCAGCAGCCCCAAAGGGCCTAATGAAAAACTGTTTTTT.

The CDR3, as DNA: TGTGCCAGCAGCTTAGGGACCTGGACAGGGCGCGGAACTGAAGCTTTCTTT. This codes for CASSLGTWTGRGTEAFF. The genes are TRBV7-9 and TRBJ1-1, with 8 bases identical to TRBD1. Trimming cost V 1 base and J 5 bases; bases outside gene matches: 12. The CDR3 covers 17 residues. Germline CDR1 is SEHNR and CDR2 is FQNEAQ (reference sequence).

This clone appeared many times. V gene TRBV5-1 combines with J gene TRBJ1-1; D call uncertain. The CDR3 spans 14 residues. The V gene lost 0 bases and the J gene lost 3 bases, with 9 bases spanning the gap. Looked up from germline, CDR1 is SGHRS and CDR2 is YFSETQ. The CDR3 reads CASSLAHGDTEAFF. The CDR3 bases are TGCGCCAGCAGCTTGGCCCACGGGGACACTGAAGCTTTCTTT.

CDR3 coding DNA: TGTGCCAGCTCACCCGGGACAGTCAACAATGAGCAGTTCTTC. It codes for CASSPGTVNNEQFF. This chain joins TRBV18 and TRBJ2-1; 7 bases agree with TRBD1. The CDR3 contains 14 residues. Germline CDR1 and CDR2: KGHSH and LQKENI. J gave up 5 bases and V 3 bases, and 4 bases lay outside the gene matches.

V is TRBV11-2 and J is TRBJ2-7; no definite D call. This CDR3 is 15 amino acids long. Germline loops: CDR1 SGHAT, CDR2 FQNNGV. V lost 4 bases and J lost 3, with 16 bases in between. The DNA of the CDR3 is TGTGCCAGCAGCTCGGACCGGCAGTCGAACTACGAGCAGTACTTC. Its translation: CASSSDRQSNYEQYF.

The sample holds one count of this clone. The rearrangement uses TRBV19 and TRBJ2-3, with a tentative D call TRBD2 (6 bases). Germline CDR1 and CDR2: LNHDA and SQIVND (reference sequence). This CDR3 contains 14 residues. Trimming cost V 8 bases and J 3 bases, with 15 bases left between them. CDR3 sequence (DNA): TGTGCCAGTTCTGCGAGTGGGGGGACAGATACGCAGTATTTT. This encodes CASSASGGTDTQYF. Full variable domain (outside the CDR3, taken from reference TRBV19 and TRBJ2-3): DGGITQSPKYLFRKEGQNVTLSCEQNLNHDAMYWYRQDPGQGLRLIYYSQIVNDFQKGDIAEGYSVSREKKESFPLTVTSAQKNPTAFYLCASSASGGTDTQYFGPGTRLTVL.

The rearrangement links TRBV19 to TRBJ1-5; maybe TRBD1 (6 bases). The CDR3 is made up of 13 amino acids. Trimming took 6 bases from V and 4 from J, leaving 10 bases between them. Germline CDR1 and CDR2: LNHDA and SQIVND (reference sequence). CDR3 region: CASSLQGNQPQHF. In nucleotides, the CDR3 is TGTGCCAGTAGCCTTCAGGGGAATCAGCCCCAGCATTTT.

The chain is built from TRBV5-5 and TRBJ2-5; D not resolved. The V gene lost 4 bases and the J gene lost 3 bases, with 10 bases spanning the gap. This CDR3 has 13 amino acids. Germline CDR1 is SGHKS and CDR2 is YYEKEE (reference sequence). The CDR3, as DNA: TGTGCCAGCAGCCCATACCCAGAAGAGACCCAGTACTTC. Its translation is CASSPYPEETQYF. The entire variable domain, with the rest obtained from reference TRBV5-5 and TRBJ2-5, is as follows: DAGVTQSPTHLIKTRGQQVTLRCSPISGHKSVSWYQQVLGQGPQFIFQYYEKEERGRGNFPDRFSARQFPNYSSELNVNALLLGDSALYLCASSPYPEETQYFGPGTRLLVL.

The V gene is TRBV21-1, the J gene TRBJ2-1; TRBD2, the table's D call, lacks a check against the DNA. TRBV21-1 is tagged as a pseudogene. This CDR3 contains 15 residues. DNA for the CDR3: TGTGCCAGCAACCGGTCCGTTAGCTCCTACAATGAGCAGTTCTTC. Amino acids: CASNRSVSSYNEQFF.

This clone has just one count. The V and J genes are TRBV6-5 and TRBJ1-1; 10 bases match TRBD1. Germline CDR1 reads MNHEY; CDR2 reads SVGAGI. The V and J ends lost 6 bases and 3 bases, in that order; junction bases with no gene match: 7. The CDR3 is made up of 15 amino acids. The CDR3 DNA reads as TGTGCCAGCAGCCCCCCCGGGACAGGGGACACTGAAGCTTTCTTT. Protein: CASSPPGTGDTEAFF.

The rearrangement joins TRBV11-2 to TRBJ1-2, with D perhaps TRBD1 (6 bases). CDR1 is SGHAT, CDR2 FQNNGV, per germline. Trimming removed 2 bases from V and 2 bases from J, with 9 bases in between. The CDR3 loop spans 14 amino acids. The CDR3 protein is CASSLQDRNYGYTF. The DNA of the CDR3 is TGTGCCAGCAGCTTACAGGACAGAAACTATGGCTACACCTTC.

The DNA for the CDR3 is TGTGCCAGCTCACCATCGTCGGGAGCGCCTGAGCAGTTCTTC. This sequence encodes CASSPSSGAPEQFF. The chain couples TRBV18 to TRBJ2-1, with D perhaps TRBD2 (6 bases). Germline V gives CDR1 KGHSH, CDR2 LQKENI. V shed 2 bases and J shed 9 bases, with 14 bases lying between them. The CDR3 totals 14 residues.

The chain carries TRBV19 and TRBJ2-7; TRBD2 might be the D (5 bases). Germline V gene lookup returns CDR1 LNHDA and CDR2 SQIVND (reference sequence). Trimming left V 3 bases short and J 1 base short, with 7 bases between. This CDR3 spans 13 amino acids. In DNA form, the CDR3 reads TGTGCCAGTAGTATTGGGAGTTCCTACGAGCAGTACTTC. Protein: CASSIGSSYEQYF.

The V and J genes are TRBV6-5 and TRBJ1-5; D not resolved. V was pared by 8 bases and J by 2 bases, with 13 bases between. Germline CDR1 and CDR2: MNHEY and SVGAGI. The CDR3 contains 14 residues. As DNA, the CDR3 is TGTGCCAGCGGACCAGACGGACGCAATCAGCCCCAGCATTTT. Its protein is CASGPDGRNQPQHF.

Concerning this clone itself: The sample has other DNA sequences that encode this CDR3 too. The rearrangement joins TRBV9 to TRBJ2-6; no clear D. Germline V CDR1 and CDR2: SGDLS, YYNGEE. Trimming took off 2 bases at V and 0 bases at J, with 6 bases between the two ends. The CDR3 covers 15 residues. The CDR3 protein is CASSVASSGANVLTF. The DNA of the CDR3 is TGTGCCAGCAGCGTGGCATCCTCTGGGGCCAACGTCCTGACTTTC. The full variable domain, rest sourced from reference TRBV9 and TRBJ2-6, is DSGVTQTPKHLITATGQRVTLRCSPRSGDLSVYWYQQSLDQGLQFLIQYYNGEERAKGNILERFSAQQFPDLHSELNLSSLELGDSALYFCASSVASSGANVLTFGAGSRLTVL.

The CDR3 protein is CASSIVADTQYF. CDR3 coding DNA: TGTGCCAGTAGTATAGTAGCGGATACGCAGTATTTT. The chain is built from TRBV19 and TRBJ2-3; maybe TRBD2 (5 bases). The CDR3 has 12 residues. Germline values: CDR1 LNHDA, CDR2 SQIVND (reference sequence). Trimming cost V 1 base and J 6 bases, with 5 bases left between them. Complete variable domain (other parts from reference TRBV19 and TRBJ2-3): DGGITQSPKYLFRKEGQNVTLSCEQNLNHDAMYWYRQDPGQGLRLIYYSQIVNDFQKGDIAEGYSVSREKKESFPLTVTSAQKNPTAFYLCASSIVADTQYFGPGTRLTVL.

V and J are TRBV19 and TRBJ2-2; 10 positions match TRBD1. Germline V gene lookup returns CDR1 LNHDA and CDR2 SQIVND (reference sequence). The CDR3 consists of 16 residues. The V gene end was trimmed by 9 bases and the J gene end by 6 bases; junction bases not matched to a gene: 13. Written as DNA, the CDR3 is TGTGCCAGCACCACCCGGGACAGGGGTCGATCCGGGGAGCTGTTTTTT. This translates into CASTTRDRGRSGELFF.

This clone has a single count. The V and J genes are TRBV2 and TRBJ2-5, with D tentatively TRBD2 (5 bases). CDR1 is SNHLY and CDR2 is FYNNEI in the germline V gene. The CDR3 length is 13 residues. With 5 bases removed from V and 4 bases from J, the gap between germline ends came to 11 bases. The CDR3 region has the DNA TGTGCCAGCAGTTATACAGAGGGAGAGACCCAGTACTTC. It is translated as CASSYTEGETQYF.